This T cell receptor (beta chain) appears in the sequencing data of a study of blood T cell repertoires in COVID-19. Only in-frame clones appear in the TCRdb table, and some are missing; sequencing was by immunoSEQ multiplex PCR. The data show more than 200,000 clones, with roughly 80% seen just once and roughly 4% held by the top ten. The receptor's source is a woman aged 35 to 49 with active or convalescent COVID-19. The sample taken for sequencing was peripheral blood.

CDR3 sequence: CASTRVITRGNYGYTF. DNA of the CDR3: TGTGCCAGTACCCGTGTCATCACCCGAGGCAACTATGGCTACACCTTC. The chain combines TRBV19 with TRBJ1-2; D is ambiguous. Germline CDR1 and CDR2: LNHDA and SQIVND (reference sequence). Between the trimmed V and J ends, which lost 7 bases and 2 bases, there was a span of 20 bases. CDR3 length: 16 residues.